These 2 T cell receptor beta chains came from one sample sequenced in a study of blood T cells in healthy people across ages. Through a sample-barcoded 5' primer and a J-beta primer mix, a second PCR was run for roughly 6 to 11 cycles. TCRdb reprocessed the 5' RACE reads via MiXCR and lists one record per CDR3 protein. The data contain about 640,000 distinct CDR3 sequences, under 30% of them seen just once; the ten biggest clones take up 15% to 19%. Sequencing was performed on blood. All receptors come from a woman aged 80 or over in good health.

This clonotype came up many times. A much larger clone lies a single base off, so this may be a read error. The chain carries TRBV7-3 and TRBJ2-1; D tentatively reads TRBD1 or TRBD2 (5 bases each). The J call may be in error: the DNA end matches TRBJ2-7 better. This CDR3 is built from 14 residues. CDR1 is SGHTA, CDR2 FQGTGA, per germline. As DNA, the CDR3 is TGTGCCTCTAGTTGGGGGAGCTCCTACAATGAGCAGTACTTC. Translation gives CASSWGSSYNEQYF.

The sample holds many counts of this clonotype. The chain is built from TRBV27 and TRBJ1-1, with D hard to call. CDR1 is MNHEY, CDR2 SMNVEV, per germline (reference sequence). This CDR3 is built from 14 residues. Trimming shortened V by 5 bases and J by 1 base, and 11 bases separated the two germline ends. For the CDR3, the DNA is TGTGCCAGCAGTCTAAGGTTCGGGAACACTGAAGCTTTCTTT. Amino acids: CASSLRFGNTEAFF.